This T cell receptor (beta chain) is drawn from a study of blood T cells in healthy people across ages. Findings and limits, study-wide: Estimates of diversity drawn from one million T cells were considered underestimates. There were more naive CD4+ cells and higher diversity in long-lived donors than in aged donors.

Every sample yielded at least 6 million isolated PBMCs. The CDR3 sequence is 14 residues long. CDR1 and CDR2 (germline): LGHDT, YNNKEL (reference sequence). On this clonotype itself: Its antigen is unknown.

Primers used in a second PCR of about 6 to 11 cycles were a sample-barcoded 5' primer and a J-beta primer mix. Individual samples furnished no less than 2.5 million CDR3-containing paired-end reads apiece. TCRdb used MiXCR to reprocess the 5' RACE reads, holding one entry per CDR3 protein. The data hold around 690,000 distinct CDR3 sequences, with about 53% observed a single time. The source is a man aged 55 to 70 in good health. The chain has TRBV3-1 and TRBJ2-4, with a tentative D call TRBD2 (5 bases). The J call is in doubt because the DNA end fits TRBJ2-5 better. What was sequenced was blood. As DNA, the CDR3 is TGTGCCAGCAGCCAAGATTCAGCGGCTGGGACCCAGTACTTC. Translated: CASSQDSAAGTQYF.